These 3 T cell receptor beta chains were sequenced from one sample in a study of identical twins. Via MiXCR, TCRdb re-called the 5' RACE reads, giving one row per CDR3 protein. The sample has some 1,700,000 distinct CDR3 sequences; around 33% are singletons. Source material: cord blood. Every receptor here comes from a newborn girl in good health.

The CDR3, as DNA: TGTGCCTGGAGTGTACGGCTAGCGGGGCTCACAGATACGCAGTATTTT. Translated, it gives CAWSVRLAGLTDTQYF. The rearrangement uses TRBV30 and TRBJ2-3, with 9 bases aligning to TRBD2. The length of the CDR3 is 16 residues. Germline values: CDR1 GTSNPN, CDR2 SVGIG (reference sequence). Trimming took 0 bases from V and 2 from J; bases not matched to a gene: 6.

In regard to this clonotype: It may be a read error: a sequence one base away is much more abundant. CDR3 sequence reads: CASSLRQGQFF. CDR3 coding DNA: TGTGCCAGCAGTTTACGACAGGGGCAGTTCTTC. The gene calls are TRBV28 and TRBJ2-1; 7 nucleotides agree with TRBD1. This CDR3 has 11 residues. J was trimmed by 12 bases and V by 2 bases; bases with no gene match: 1. CDR1 is MDHEN, CDR2 SYDVKM, per germline.

The chain employs TRBV5-6 and TRBJ2-1; D is undetermined. V was pared by 1 base and J by 9 bases, with 14 bases between. CDR1 and CDR2 from the germline V gene are SGHDT and YYEEEE. The CDR3 extends over 14 amino acids. CDR3 DNA sequence: TGTGCCAGCAGCTTGTCTATCACCGTTGGTGAGCAGTTCTTC. Translated, it gives CASSLSITVGEQFF.